This TCR beta chain stems from a study of T cell responses to AZD1222 COVID-19 vaccine. Note on this clone: Its antigen is unknown.

The CDR3 length is 16 residues. Trimming removed 3 bases at V and 0 bases at J, with 12 bases between. Germline CDR1 reads LNHDA; CDR2 reads SQIVND (reference sequence). Sequencing used immunoSEQ multiplex PCR; TCRdb keeps in-frame clones, though not all of them. The data hold over 150,000 clones, with around nine tenths observed a single time. Study observations and caveats: Spike-specific TCR depth and breadth grew after two AZD1222 doses. Reports indicate that nearly half of spike-specific TCRs are directed at unmutated variant regions.

The sequencing here drew on peripheral blood, taken on day 0 of AZD1222 vaccination. This sequence joins TRBV19 and TRBJ1-5; no clear D gene. This TCR came from an adult in good health. The CDR3 loop is CASSIHSRTSNQPQHF. The DNA of the CDR3 is TGTGCCAGTAGTATCCACTCGAGAACTAGCAATCAGCCCCAGCATTTT.